The rows below give T cell receptor beta chains drawn from one sample of a study of CD8+ T cells in alopecia areata. The repertoire was sequenced with immunoSEQ multiplex PCR; TCRdb's copy has only in-frame clones and lacks some. Of some 170,000 clones detected, 53% appear once; the ten largest clones hold approximately 10%. Sequencing was performed on CD8+ T cells sorted from blood, taken at week 24, from a patient treated with tofacitinib. The receptors stem from a human donor with alopecia areata. CDR3s include the opening cysteine and the closing phenylalanine or tryptophan. A D gene is named only where the DNA matches it firmly. Part of the rows lack a size; the others show once, few, many or a class for expanded clones.

.	TRBJ1-1	TRBV5-6	.	CASSPAGSTTEAFF	TGTGCCAGCAGCCCTGCGGGGAGCACCACTGAAGCTTTCTTT
.	TRBJ1-2	TRBV5-1	.	CASSSPGSGYTF	TGCGCCAGCAGCTCGCCCGGGAGTGGCTACACCTTC
.	TRBJ2-3	TRBV9	.	CASSVGWGTKDTQYF	TGTGCCAGCAGCGTAGGGTGGGGGACGAAAGATACGCAGTATTTT
.	TRBJ2-7	TRBV15	.	CATSRDRSGADYEQYF	TGTGCCACCAGCAGAGATAGGTCAGGGGCGGACTACGAGCAGTACTTC
.	TRBJ2-7	TRBV5-6	few	CASNQKGLSSYEQYF	TGTGCCAGCAATCAAAAAGGCCTAAGCTCCTACGAGCAGTACTTC
TRBD1	TRBJ1-5	TRBV19	.	CASSTDRELSNQPQHF	TGTGCCAGTAGTACCGACAGGGAGCTCAGCAATCAGCCCCAGCATTTT
TRBD2	TRBJ2-1	TRBV30	.	CAWGTSGGEQFF	TGTGCCTGGGGAACAAGCGGGGGGGAGCAGTTCTTC
TRBD2	TRBJ2-1	TRBV27	.	CASSTTRPAGDYNEQFF	TGTGCCAGCAGTACTACCCGCCCAGCGGGGGACTACAATGAGCAGTTCTTC
.	TRBJ2-2	TRBV7-3	.	CASSLKTGTGELFF	TGTGCCAGCAGCCTGAAGACAGGCACCGGGGAGCTGTTTTTT
.	TRBJ2-1	TRBV29-1	.	CSAAGLSYNEQFF	TGCAGCGCCGCAGGATTGTCCTACAATGAGCAGTTCTTC
.	TRBJ2-7	TRBV5-1	once	CASSITGRPEQYF	TGCGCCAGCAGCATAACAGGGAGGCCCGAGCAGTACTTC